This record looks at one TCR beta chain sequence and its context. This clonotype has at least ten counts. Its binding antigen is unknown. Base qualities are not provided; no much larger clone lies one nucleotide away. Ophthalmopathy patients had moderately to severely active disease, Clinical Activity Score of at least 3, NOSPECS grade of at least 4, and duration under 3 months. Patients with uncontrolled infections, other autoimmune diseases, pregnancy or lactation were excluded. Diagnoses were based on clinical symptoms, serum thyroxine and TRAb, thyroid ultrasound and orbital computed tomography. Ficoll-Paque density gradient centrifugation was used to isolate PBMCs from about 10 ml of fresh peripheral blood. Total RNA was extracted using Trizol reagent, and RNA quality was assessed on an Agilent 2100 Bioanalyzer. This sample was taken from a study of T cells in Graves' hyperthyroidism and ophthalmopathy (dated by TCRdb to 2018 to 2020). About the study as a whole: Peripheral blood samples were taken at initial diagnosis, before any treatment was given. Whether ophthalmopathy could be predicted prospectively was tested in an independent validation cohort made up of 18 hyperthyroidism patients plus 17 patients who later progressed to ophthalmopathy. In about 6 Graves' hyperthyroidism patients, the study also compared T-cell repertoires from thyroid tissue with T-cell repertoires from blood. Once sampling was done, hyperthyroidism patients were given methimazole at a starting dose of 30 mg daily, whereas ophthalmopathy patients were given high-dose intravenous methylprednisolone. According to the paper, TCR Vbeta CDR3 sequencing was carried out on more than 120 peripheral blood samples, which came from approximately 41 ophthalmopathy, under 85 hyperthyroidism and approximately 17 progressor patients. The 90 or so discovery patients were randomly split 7:3 into training and test sets. To identify TCR V-J signatures that set the groups apart, the researchers used a discovery cohort of 100 patients, made up of 43 with Graves' ophthalmopathy and 57 with stable Graves' hyperthyroidism. Study-wide conclusions, independent of this receptor: No statistical method was used to fix the sample size in advance, and group allocation was not hidden from the investigators. Blood samples also contained most of the expanded thyroid clonotypes (frequency above 0.001), which suggests that blood repertoires may reflect thyroid immune responses. In validation, the model predicted progression to ophthalmopathy with approximately 70% sensitivity and less than 75% specificity, a median of around 6.6 months before onset. Ophthalmopathy was separated from stable hyperthyroidism by a 13 V-J signature model, with around 90% sensitivity and just over 81% specificity obtained in cross-validation and 80%/75% obtained in testing.

The CDR3 has 17 amino acids, counting the end cysteine and phenylalanine. The kept DNA is CDR3 alone, 51 bases in frame from the first base. Germline trimming amounts to 1 base on V and 9 bases on J, with 8 as the count of junction bases outside the gene matches. Reading the germline V gene (reference sequence) gives CDR1 SEHNR and CDR2 FQNEAQ. Amplification of TCR beta CDR3 regions was carried out from RNA transcripts. For the first round of RT-PCR on the TCR CDR3, the HTBI primer set was used together with the Qiagen OneStep RT-PCR kit. The libraries were constructed in a second round of multiplex PCR and then size-selected and purified. Libraries were sequenced paired-end with 100 bp reads on an Illumina HiSeq2000. The published analysis was carried out like this. SOAPnuke was used to process the raw data, throwing out any read that contained adapters or uncalled bases, had a mean Phred below 15, or lacked an exact constant-primer or identifier match. High-quality paired reads were merged using COPE v1.2.5, and each unique nucleotide sequence was defined as a clonotype. Clonotypes were aligned to IMGT TRBV, TRBD and TRBJ reference segments using MiTCR v1.1. The analysis was restricted to V-J combinations with a frequency above 0.0001, which together covered 99.2% of the repertoires. The TCS score was defined as F50 (clonal expansion) divided by E x V (chaos), with BLOSUM62-based TCRdist calculated between CDR3 peptides within each V-J. Welch's t-statistics and random forest reduced 500 to 650 V-J features to 10 to 15, which were used in a naive Bayes classifier (R e1071). TCRdb passed the public sequencing reads through fastp at Q25 and MiXCR, retaining productive beta sequences. Records with the same CDR3 protein are collapsed into one entry carrying the most frequent genes and DNA. The V and J calls follow TCRdb's processing rather than the paper's. In all, the sample holds roughly 350,000 distinct CDR3 sequences, and 14% of those were seen once. Of the sample, roughly 21% is held by the ten largest clones.

Sequenced: blood. The rearranged segments are TRBV7-9 and TRBJ1-6, and 11 bases in between align with TRBD1. This TCR came from a woman in her twenties or thirties with Graves' ophthalmopathy. The CDR3 has the sequence CASSLGPTGTGGSPLHF. In nucleotides, the sequence is TGTGCCAGCAGCTTAGGTCCTACCGGGACAGGGGGTTCACCCCTCCACTTT.